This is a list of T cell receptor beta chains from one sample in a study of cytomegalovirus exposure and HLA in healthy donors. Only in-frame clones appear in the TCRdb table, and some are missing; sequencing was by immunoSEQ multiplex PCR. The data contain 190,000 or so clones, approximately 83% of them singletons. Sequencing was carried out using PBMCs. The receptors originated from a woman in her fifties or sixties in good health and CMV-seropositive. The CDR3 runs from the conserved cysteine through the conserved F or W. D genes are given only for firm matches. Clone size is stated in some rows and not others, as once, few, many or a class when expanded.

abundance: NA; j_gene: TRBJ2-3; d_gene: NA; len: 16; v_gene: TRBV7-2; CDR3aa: CASSLSRLRGSDTQYF; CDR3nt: TGTGCCAGCAGCTTAAGTAGGTTGCGGGGATCAGATACGCAGTATTTT
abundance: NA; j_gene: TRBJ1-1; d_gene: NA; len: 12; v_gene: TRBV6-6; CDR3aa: CASSSHPTELLF; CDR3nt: TGTGCCAGCAGTTCGCACCCTACCGAACTTCTCTTT
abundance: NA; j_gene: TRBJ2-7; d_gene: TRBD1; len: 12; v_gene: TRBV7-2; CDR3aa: CASNDRGYEQYF; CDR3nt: TGTGCCAGCAACGACAGGGGTTACGAGCAGTACTTC
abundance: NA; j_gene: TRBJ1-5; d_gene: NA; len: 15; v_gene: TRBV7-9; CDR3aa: CASSPGTLGNQPQHF; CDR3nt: TGTGCCAGCAGCCCCGGGACACTTGGCAATCAGCCCCAGCATTTT
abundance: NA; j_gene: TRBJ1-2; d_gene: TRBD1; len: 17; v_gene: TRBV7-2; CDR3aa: CASSLGTSRTGGGGYTF; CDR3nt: TGTGCCAGCAGCTTAGGGACGTCCAGGACAGGGGGAGGTGGCTACACCTTC
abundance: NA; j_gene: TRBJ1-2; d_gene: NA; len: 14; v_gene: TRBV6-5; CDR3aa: CASSYSNSFYGYTF; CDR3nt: TGTGCCAGCAGTTACTCGAACTCTTTCTATGGCTACACCTTC
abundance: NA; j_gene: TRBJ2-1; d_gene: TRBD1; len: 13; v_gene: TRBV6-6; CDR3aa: CASSRGQGNEQFF; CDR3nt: TGTGCCAGCAGCCGCGGACAGGGCAATGAGCAGTTCTTC
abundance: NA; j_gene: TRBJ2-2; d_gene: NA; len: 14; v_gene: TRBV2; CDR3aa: CASTPGTNTGELFF; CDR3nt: TGTGCCAGCACTCCGGGAACGAACACCGGGGAGCTGTTTTTT
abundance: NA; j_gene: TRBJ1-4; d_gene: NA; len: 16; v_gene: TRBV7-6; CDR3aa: CASSYSPAGANEKLFF; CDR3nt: TGTGCCAGCAGCTACTCGCCGGCGGGGGCTAATGAAAAACTGTTTTTT
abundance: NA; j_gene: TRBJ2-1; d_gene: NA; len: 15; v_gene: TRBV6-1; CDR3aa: CASSEARWSYNEQFF; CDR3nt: TGTGCCAGCAGTGAAGCCCGCTGGAGTTACAATGAGCAGTTCTTC
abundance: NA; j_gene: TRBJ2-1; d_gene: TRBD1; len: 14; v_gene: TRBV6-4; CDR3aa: CASSRTGTYNEQFF; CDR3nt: TGTGCCAGCAGTCGGACAGGGACCTACAATGAGCAGTTCTTC
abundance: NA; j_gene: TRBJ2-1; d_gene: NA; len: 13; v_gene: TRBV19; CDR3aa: CASSIARVNEQFF; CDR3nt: TGTGCCAGTAGTATAGCCAGGGTCAATGAGCAGTTCTTC
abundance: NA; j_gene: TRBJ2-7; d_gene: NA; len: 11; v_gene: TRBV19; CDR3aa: CASTARGEQYF; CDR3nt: TGTGCCAGTACCGCCCGAGGGGAGCAGTACTTC
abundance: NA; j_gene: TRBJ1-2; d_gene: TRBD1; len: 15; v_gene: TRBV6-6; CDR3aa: CASSWLPGQYDGYTF; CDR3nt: TGTGCCAGCAGTTGGTTACCGGGACAGTATGACGGCTACACCTTC
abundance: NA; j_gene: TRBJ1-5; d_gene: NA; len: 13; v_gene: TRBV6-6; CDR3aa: CASSKTPNQPQHF; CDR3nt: TGTGCCAGCAGCAAGACTCCGAATCAGCCCCAGCATTTT
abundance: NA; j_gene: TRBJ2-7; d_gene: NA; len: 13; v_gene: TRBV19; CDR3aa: CASSIPDSYEQYF; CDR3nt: TGTGCCAGTAGTATCCCAGACTCCTACGAGCAGTACTTC
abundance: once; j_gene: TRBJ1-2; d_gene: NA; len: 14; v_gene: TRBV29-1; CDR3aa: CSVGVGGGYYGYTF; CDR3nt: TGCAGCGTTGGAGTCGGCGGGGGGTACTATGGCTACACCTTC
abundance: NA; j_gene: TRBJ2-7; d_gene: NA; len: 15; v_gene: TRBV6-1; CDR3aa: CASSERDSSSYEQYF; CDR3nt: TGTGCCAGCAGTGAGCGGGACTCCAGCTCCTACGAGCAGTACTTC
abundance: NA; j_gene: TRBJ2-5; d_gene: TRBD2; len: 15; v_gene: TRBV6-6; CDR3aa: CASSFRLAGAETQYF; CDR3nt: TGTGCCAGCAGTTTCCGACTAGCGGGAGCGGAGACCCAGTACTTC
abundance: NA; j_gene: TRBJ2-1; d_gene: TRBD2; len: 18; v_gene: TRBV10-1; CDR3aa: CASSPQHGTSGGHNEQFF; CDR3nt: TGCGCCAGCTCACCCCAACACGGGACTAGCGGGGGACACAATGAGCAGTTCTTC
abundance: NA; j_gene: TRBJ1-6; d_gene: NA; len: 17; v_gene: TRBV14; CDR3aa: CASSHEDRRLYNSPLHF; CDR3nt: TGTGCCAGCAGCCATGAAGACAGGCGCCTCTATAATTCACCCCTCCACTTT
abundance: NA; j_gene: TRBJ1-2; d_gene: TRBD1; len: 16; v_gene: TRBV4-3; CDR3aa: CASSHPRTGANYGYTF; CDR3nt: TGCGCCAGCAGCCACCCGAGGACAGGCGCTAACTATGGCTACACCTTC
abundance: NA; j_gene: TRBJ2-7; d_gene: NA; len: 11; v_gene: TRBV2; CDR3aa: CASRATAPWNF; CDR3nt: TGTGCCAGCAGGGCGACAGCCCCCTGGAACTTC
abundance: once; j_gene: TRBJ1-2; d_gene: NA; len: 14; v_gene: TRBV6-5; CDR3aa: CASSLTGSGSGYTF; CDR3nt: TGTGCCAGCAGCTTAACAGGGAGCGGTAGTGGCTACACCTTC
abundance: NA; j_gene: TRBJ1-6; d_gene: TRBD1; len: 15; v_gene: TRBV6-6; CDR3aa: CASSYRDRSDSPLHF; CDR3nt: TGTGCCAGCAGTTACCGGGACAGGAGTGATTCACCCCTCCACTTT
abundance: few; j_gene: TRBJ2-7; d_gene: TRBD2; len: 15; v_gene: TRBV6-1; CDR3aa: CASREGAGGPYEQYF; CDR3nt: TGTGCCAGCCGAGAAGGGGCGGGGGGGCCCTACGAGCAGTACTTC
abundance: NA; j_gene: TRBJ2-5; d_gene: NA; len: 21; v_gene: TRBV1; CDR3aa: CTRIAGDNPFAGSGYQETQYF; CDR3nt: TGCACCCGAATAGCGGGGGATAACCCCTTTGCTGGTAGTGGGTACCAAGAGACCCAGTACTTC
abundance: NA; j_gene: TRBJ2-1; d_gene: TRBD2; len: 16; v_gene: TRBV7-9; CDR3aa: CSSGRLAQPRNNEQFF; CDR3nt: TGTTCCAGCGGTCGACTAGCCCAACCTAGGAACAATGAGCAGTTCTTC
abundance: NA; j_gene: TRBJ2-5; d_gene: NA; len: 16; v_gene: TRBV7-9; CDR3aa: CASAPPGGSLRETQYF; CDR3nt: TGTGCCAGCGCTCCCCCTGGGGGCAGCCTCCGGGAGACCCAGTACTTC
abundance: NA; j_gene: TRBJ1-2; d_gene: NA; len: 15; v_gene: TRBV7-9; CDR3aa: CASSLVVPPGEGYTF; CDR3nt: TGTGCCAGCAGCTTAGTCGTCCCGCCGGGTGAGGGCTACACCTTC
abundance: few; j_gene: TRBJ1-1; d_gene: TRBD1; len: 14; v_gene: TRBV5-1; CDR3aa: CASRGQGSDTEAFF; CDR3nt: TGCGCCAGCAGAGGACAGGGGTCGGACACTGAAGCTTTCTTT
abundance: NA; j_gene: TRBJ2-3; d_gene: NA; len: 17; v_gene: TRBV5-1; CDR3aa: CASSLAPLAILADTQYF; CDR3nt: TGCGCCAGCAGCTTGGCGCCTCTAGCAATCCTGGCAGATACGCAGTATTTT
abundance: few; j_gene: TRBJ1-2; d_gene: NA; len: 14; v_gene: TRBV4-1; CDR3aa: CASSQETEIYGYTF; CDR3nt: TGCGCCAGCAGCCAAGAGACAGAGATCTATGGCTACACCTTC
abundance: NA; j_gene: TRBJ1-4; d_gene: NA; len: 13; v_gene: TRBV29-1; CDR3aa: CSVADHSGEKLFF; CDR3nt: TGCAGCGTTGCCGATCATAGCGGTGAAAAACTGTTTTTT
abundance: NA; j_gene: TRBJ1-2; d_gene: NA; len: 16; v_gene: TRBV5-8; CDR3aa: CASSFRPRVFNYGYTF; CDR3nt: TGTGCCAGCAGCTTCCGTCCGAGGGTGTTTAACTATGGCTACACCTTC
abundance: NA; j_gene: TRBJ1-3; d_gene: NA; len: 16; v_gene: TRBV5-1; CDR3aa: CASSSGTGDTGNTIYF; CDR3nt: TGCGCCAGCAGCTCGGGTACAGGTGACACTGGAAACACCATATATTTT
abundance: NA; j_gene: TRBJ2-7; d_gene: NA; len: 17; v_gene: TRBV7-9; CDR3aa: CASTSGAQGGYTYEQYF; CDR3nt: TGTGCCAGCACCTCAGGGGCCCAGGGAGGGTACACCTACGAGCAGTACTTC
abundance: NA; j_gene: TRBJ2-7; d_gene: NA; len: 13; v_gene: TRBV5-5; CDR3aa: CASSLDYDYEQYF; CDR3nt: TGTGCCAGCAGCTTGGACTACGACTACGAGCAGTACTTC
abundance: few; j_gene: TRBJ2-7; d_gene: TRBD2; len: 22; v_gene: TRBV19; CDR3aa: CASSIGRGLGLAGEKSSYEQYF; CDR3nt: TGTGCCAGTAGTATTGGGCGGGGGCTGGGACTAGCGGGGGAAAAGAGCTCCTACGAGCAGTACTTC
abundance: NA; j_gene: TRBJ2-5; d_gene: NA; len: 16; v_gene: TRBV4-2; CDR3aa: CASSFNDRGGRETQYF; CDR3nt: TGTGCCAGCAGCTTCAACGACAGGGGAGGGCGAGAGACCCAGTACTTC
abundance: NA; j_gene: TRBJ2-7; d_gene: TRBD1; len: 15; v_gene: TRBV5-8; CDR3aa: CASSRTGTGFCEQYF; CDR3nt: TGTGCCAGCAGCAGGACCGGGACAGGGTTCTGCGAGCAGTACTTC
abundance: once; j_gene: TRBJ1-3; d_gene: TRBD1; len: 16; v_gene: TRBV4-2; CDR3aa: CASSHRQGHSGNTIYF; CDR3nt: TGTGCCAGCAGCCACAGACAGGGCCACTCTGGAAACACCATATATTTT
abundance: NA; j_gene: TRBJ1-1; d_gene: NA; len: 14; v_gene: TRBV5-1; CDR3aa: CASSLAPGITEAFF; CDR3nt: TGCGCCAGCAGCTTGGCACCAGGGATCACTGAAGCTTTCTTT
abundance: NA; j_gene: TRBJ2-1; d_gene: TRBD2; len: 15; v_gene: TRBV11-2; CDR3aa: CASSLVTGGRNEQFF; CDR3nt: TGTGCCAGCAGCTTAGTGACGGGGGGGCGGAACGAGCAGTTCTTC
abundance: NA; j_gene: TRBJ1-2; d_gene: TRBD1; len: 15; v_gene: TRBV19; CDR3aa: CASGVRTGGNYGYTF; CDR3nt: TGTGCCAGTGGGGTCAGGACAGGGGGGAACTATGGCTACACCTTC
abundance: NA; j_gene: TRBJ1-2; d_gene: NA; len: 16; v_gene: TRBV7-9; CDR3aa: CSSSFRQALTNYGYTF; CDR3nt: TGTTCCAGCAGCTTCCGACAGGCGCTTACTAACTATGGCTACACCTTC
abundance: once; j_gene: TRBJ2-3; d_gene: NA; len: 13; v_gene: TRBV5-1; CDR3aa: CASSPLGPDTQYF; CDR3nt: TGCGCCAGCAGCCCTCTTGGGCCAGATACGCAGTATTTT
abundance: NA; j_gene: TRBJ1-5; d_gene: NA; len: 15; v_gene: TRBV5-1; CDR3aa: CASSLGPIGNQPQHF; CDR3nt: TGCGCCAGCAGCTTGGGTCCGATAGGCAATCAGCCCCAGCATTTT
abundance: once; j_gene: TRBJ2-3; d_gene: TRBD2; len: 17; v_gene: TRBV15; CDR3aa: CATSRERGTRSTDTQYF; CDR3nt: TGTGCCACCAGCAGAGAAAGAGGGACTAGGAGCACAGATACGCAGTATTTT
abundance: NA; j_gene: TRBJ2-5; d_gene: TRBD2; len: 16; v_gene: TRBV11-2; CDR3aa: CASSLLAGGVQETQYF; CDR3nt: TGTGCCAGCAGCTTACTAGCGGGGGGAGTACAAGAGACCCAGTACTTC